This T cell receptor (beta chain) was sequenced for a study of blood T cell repertoires in COVID-19. The repertoire was sequenced with immunoSEQ multiplex PCR; TCRdb's copy has only in-frame clones and lacks some. The sample yields 160,000 or so clones, under 95% seen once. This clone was recorded a few times. The V gene lost 3 bases and the J gene lost 4 bases, with 10 bases spanning the gap. This CDR3 contains 13 residues. CDR1 and CDR2 from the germline V gene are KGHSH and LQKENI. Sequenced input: peripheral blood. V gene TRBV18 combines with J gene TRBJ2-7; D unclear. This TCR came from a man aged 60 to 75 with active or convalescent COVID-19. CDR3 nucleotides: TGTGCCAGCTCACCCCCTAGTGGGTACGAGCAGTACTTC. Its protein is CASSPPSGYEQYF.